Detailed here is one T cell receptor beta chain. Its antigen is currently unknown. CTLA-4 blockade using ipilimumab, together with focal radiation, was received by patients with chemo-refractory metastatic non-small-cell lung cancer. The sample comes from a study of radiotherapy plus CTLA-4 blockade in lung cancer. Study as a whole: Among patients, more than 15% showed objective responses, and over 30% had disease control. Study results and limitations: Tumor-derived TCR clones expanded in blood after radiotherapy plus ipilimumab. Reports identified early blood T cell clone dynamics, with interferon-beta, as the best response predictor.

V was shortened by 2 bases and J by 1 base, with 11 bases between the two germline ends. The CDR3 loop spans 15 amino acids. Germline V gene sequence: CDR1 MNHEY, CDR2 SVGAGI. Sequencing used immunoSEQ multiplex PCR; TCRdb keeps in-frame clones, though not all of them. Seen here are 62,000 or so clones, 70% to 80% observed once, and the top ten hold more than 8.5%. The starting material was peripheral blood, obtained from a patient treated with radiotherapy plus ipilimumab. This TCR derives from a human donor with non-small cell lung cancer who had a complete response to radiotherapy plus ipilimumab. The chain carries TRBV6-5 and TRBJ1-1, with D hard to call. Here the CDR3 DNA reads TGTGCCAGCAGTTACGTTGGTAAGGGGAACACTGAAGCTTTCTTT. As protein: CASSYVGKGNTEAFF.